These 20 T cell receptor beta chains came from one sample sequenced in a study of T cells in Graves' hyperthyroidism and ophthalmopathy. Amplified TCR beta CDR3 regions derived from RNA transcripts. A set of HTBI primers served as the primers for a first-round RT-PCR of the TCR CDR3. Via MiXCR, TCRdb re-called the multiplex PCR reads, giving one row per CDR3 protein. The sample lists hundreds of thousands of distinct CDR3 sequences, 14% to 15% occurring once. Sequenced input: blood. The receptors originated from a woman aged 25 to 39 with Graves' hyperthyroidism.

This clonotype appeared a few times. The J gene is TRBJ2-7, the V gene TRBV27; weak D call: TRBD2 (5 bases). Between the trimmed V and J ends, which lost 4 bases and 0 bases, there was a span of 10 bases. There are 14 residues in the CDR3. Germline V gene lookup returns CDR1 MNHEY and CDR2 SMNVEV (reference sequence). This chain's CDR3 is CASSSRTDSYEQYF. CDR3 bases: TGTGCCAGCAGTTCCCGGACTGACTCCTACGAGCAGTACTTC.

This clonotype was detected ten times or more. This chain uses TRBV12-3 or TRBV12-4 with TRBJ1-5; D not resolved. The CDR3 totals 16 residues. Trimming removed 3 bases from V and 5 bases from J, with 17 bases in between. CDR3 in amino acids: CASSFSSGSGHQPQHF. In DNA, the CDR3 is TGTGCCAGCAGTTTTTCAAGTGGGTCCGGTCATCAGCCCCAGCATTTT.

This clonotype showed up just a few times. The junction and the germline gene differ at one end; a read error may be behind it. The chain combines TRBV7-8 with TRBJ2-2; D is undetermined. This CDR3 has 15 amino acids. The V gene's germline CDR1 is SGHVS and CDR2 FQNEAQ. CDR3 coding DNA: TGTGCCAGCAGTTTAGGCTTAGACCGGTTGCCGGGGCTGTTTTTT. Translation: CASSLGLDRLPGLFF.

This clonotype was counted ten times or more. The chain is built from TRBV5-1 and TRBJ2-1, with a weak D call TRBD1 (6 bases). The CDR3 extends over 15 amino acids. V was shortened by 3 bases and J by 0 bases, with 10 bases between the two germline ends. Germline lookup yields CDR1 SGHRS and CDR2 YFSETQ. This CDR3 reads CASSWTESSYNEQFF. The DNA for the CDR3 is TGCGCCAGCAGCTGGACAGAAAGCTCCTACAATGAGCAGTTCTTC.

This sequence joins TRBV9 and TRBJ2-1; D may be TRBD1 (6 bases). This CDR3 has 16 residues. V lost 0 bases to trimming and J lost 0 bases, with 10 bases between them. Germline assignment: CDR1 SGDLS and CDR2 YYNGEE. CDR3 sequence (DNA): TGTGCCAGCAGCGTAGGGCAGGGGAGCTCCTACAATGAGCAGTTCTTC. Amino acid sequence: CASSVGQGSSYNEQFF.

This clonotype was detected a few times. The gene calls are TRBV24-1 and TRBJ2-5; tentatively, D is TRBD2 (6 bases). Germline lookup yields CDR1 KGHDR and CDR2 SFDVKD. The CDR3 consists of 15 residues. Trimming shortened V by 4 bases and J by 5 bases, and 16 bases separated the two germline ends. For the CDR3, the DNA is TGTGCCACCAGTGACCCTGGGGGGTCCGGGGAGACCCAGTACTTC. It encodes CATSDPGGSGETQYF.

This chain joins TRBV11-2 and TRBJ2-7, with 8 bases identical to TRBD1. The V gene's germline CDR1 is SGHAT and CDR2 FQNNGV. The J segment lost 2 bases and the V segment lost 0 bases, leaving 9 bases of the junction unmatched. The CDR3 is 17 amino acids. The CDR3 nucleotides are TGTGCCAGCAGCTTAGATCTGGAGGGACAGGTTGCCTACGAGCAGTACTTC. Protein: CASSLDLEGQVAYEQYF. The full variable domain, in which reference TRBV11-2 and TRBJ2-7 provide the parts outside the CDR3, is EAGVAQSPRYKIIEKRQSVAFWCNPISGHATLYWYQQILGQGPKLLIQFQNNGVVDDSQLPKDRFSAERLKGVDSTLKIQPAKLEDSAVYLCASSLDLEGQVAYEQYFGPGTRLTVT.

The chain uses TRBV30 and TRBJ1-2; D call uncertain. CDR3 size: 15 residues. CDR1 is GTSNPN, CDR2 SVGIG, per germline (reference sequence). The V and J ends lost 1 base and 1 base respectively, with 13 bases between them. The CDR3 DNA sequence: TGTGCCTGGAGTGGCGAAGGAGGGATTAACTATGGCTACACCTTC. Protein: CAWSGEGGINYGYTF.

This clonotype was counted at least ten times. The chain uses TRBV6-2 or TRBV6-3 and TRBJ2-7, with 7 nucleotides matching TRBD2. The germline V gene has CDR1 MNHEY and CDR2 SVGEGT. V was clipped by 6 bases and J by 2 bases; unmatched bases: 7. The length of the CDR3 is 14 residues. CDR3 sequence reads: CASSRRTSAYEQYF. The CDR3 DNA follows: TGTGCCAGCAGCCGCCGGACTAGTGCCTACGAGCAGTACTTC.

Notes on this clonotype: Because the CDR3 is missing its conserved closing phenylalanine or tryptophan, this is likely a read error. The CDR3 protein is CASSQPPGGGGETQYL. The CDR3 nucleotides are TGTGCCAGTAGTCAACCCCCGGGAGGGGGCGGAGAGACCCAGTACCTC. The V and J genes are TRBV19 and TRBJ2-5, with TRBD2 as a possible D gene (8 bases). Germline assignment: CDR1 LNHDA and CDR2 SQIVND (reference sequence). V dropped 5 bases and J dropped 4 bases, with 20 bases sitting between them. This CDR3 contains 16 residues.

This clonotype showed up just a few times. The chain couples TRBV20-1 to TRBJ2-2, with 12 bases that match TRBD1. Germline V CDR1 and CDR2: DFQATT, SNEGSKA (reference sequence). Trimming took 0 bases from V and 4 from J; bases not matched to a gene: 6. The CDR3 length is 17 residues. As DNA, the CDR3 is TGCAGTGCTAGAGAAGCGGGACAGGGGGCGGTCACCGGGGAGCTGTTTTTT. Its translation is CSAREAGQGAVTGELFF.

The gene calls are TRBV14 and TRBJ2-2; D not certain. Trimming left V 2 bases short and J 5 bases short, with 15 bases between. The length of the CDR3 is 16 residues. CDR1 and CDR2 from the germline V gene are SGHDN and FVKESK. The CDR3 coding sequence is TGTGCCAGCAGCCAATGGAACCGGATTTCGACCGGGGAGCTGTTTTTT. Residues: CASSQWNRISTGELFF.

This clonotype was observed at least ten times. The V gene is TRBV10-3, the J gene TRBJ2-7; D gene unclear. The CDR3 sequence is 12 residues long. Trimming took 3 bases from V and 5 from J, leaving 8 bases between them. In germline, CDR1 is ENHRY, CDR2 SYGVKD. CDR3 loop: CAISDIVDEQYF. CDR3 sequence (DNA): TGTGCCATCAGTGACATAGTCGACGAGCAGTACTTC.

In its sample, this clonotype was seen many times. The CDR3 bases are TGTGCCAGCAGCCCTGCCCTTAAAGGACGGCCTGAAGCTTTCTTT. It yields the protein CASSPALKGRPEAFF. The rearrangement joins TRBV3-1 to TRBJ1-1; D is undetermined. The CDR3 spans 15 residues. From germline, CDR1 is LGHDT and CDR2 YNNKEL (reference sequence). The germline V and J ends were trimmed by 4 bases and 6 bases, with 18 bases remaining between them. The whole variable domain, remainder taken from reference TRBV3-1 and TRBJ1-1, is DTAVSQTPKYLVTQMGNDKSIKCEQNLGHDTMYWYKQDSKKFLKIMFSYNNKELIINETVPNRFSPKSPDKAHLNLHINSLELGDSAVYFCASSPALKGRPEAFFGQGTRLTVV.

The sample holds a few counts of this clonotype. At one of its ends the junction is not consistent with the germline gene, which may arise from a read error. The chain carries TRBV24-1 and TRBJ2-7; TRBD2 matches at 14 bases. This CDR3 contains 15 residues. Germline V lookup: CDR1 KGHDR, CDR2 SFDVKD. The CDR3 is CVTSPGTSGRYEQYF. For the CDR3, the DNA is TGTGTCACCTCTCCAGGGACTAGCGGGAGATACGAGCAGTACTTC.

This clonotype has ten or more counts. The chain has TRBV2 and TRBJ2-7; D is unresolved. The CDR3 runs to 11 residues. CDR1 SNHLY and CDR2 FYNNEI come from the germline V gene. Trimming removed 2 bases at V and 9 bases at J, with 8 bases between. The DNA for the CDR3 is TGTGCCAGCAGTGAATGGGCTCCGCAGTACTTC. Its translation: CASSEWAPQYF.

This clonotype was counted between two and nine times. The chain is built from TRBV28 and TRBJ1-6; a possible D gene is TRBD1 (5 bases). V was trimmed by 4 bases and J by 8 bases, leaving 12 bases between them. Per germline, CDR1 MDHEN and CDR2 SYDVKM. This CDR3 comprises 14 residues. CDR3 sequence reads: CASSSRRGYSPLHF. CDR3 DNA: TGTGCCAGCAGTTCAAGGAGGGGATATTCACCCCTCCACTTT.

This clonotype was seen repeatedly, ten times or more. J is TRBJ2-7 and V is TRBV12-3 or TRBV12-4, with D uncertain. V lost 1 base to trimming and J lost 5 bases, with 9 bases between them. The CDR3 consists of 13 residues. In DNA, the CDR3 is TGTGCCAGCAGTTTAGAGCCCGCCAACGAGCAGTACTTC. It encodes CASSLEPANEQYF.

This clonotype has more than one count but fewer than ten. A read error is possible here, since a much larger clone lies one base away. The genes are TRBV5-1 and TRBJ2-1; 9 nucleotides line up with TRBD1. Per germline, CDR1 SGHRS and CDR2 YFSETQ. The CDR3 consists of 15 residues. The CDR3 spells CAGSLNGQGYNEQFF. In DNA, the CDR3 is TGCGCCGGCAGCTTGAACGGACAGGGGTACAATGAGCAGTTCTTC.

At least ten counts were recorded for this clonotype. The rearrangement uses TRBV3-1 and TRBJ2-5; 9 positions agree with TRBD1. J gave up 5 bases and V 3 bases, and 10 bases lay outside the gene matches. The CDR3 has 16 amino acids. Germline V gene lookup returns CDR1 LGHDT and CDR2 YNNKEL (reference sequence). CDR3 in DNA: TGTGCCAGCAGCCACCGGAACAGGGGGCCCTTGGAGACCCAGTACTTC. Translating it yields CASSHRNRGPLETQYF.